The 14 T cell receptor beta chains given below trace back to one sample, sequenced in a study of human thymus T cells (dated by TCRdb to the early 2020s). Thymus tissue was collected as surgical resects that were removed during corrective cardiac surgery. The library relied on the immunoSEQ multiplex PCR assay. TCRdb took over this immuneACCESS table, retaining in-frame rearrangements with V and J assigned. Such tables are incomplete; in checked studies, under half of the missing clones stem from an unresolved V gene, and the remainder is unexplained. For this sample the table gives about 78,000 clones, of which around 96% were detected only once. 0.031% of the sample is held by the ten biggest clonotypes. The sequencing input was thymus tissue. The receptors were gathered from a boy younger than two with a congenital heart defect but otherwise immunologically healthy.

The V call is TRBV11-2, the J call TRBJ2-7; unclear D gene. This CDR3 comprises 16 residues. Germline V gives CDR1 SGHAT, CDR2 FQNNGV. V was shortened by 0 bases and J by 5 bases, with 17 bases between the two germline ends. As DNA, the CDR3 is TGTGCCAGCAGCTTAGATTATAAAGCTTCAATGGACGAGCAGTACTTC. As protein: CASSLDYKASMDEQYF.

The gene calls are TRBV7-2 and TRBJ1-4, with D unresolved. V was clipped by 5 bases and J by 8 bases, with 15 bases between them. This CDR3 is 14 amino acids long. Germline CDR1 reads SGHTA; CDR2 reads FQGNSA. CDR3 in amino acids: CASSPDGVPEKLFF. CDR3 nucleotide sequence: TGTGCCAGCAGCCCAGACGGAGTACCGGAAAAACTGTTTTTT.

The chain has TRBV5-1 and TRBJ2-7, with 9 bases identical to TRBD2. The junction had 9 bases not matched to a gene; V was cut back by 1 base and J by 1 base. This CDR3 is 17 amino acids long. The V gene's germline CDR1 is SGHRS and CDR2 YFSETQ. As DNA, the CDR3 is TGCGCCAGCAGCTTGACCCGACTAGCGGCCAAGTCCTACGAGCAGTACTTC. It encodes CASSLTRLAAKSYEQYF.

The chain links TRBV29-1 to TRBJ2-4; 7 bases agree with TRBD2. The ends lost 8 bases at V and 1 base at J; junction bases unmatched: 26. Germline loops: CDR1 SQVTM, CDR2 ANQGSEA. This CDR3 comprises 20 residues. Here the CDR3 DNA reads TGCAGCATTAGAACACCGAGCCCTGGGAGGGCGGAGGCGGCCAAAAACATTCAGTACTTC. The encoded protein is CSIRTPSPGRAEAAKNIQYF.

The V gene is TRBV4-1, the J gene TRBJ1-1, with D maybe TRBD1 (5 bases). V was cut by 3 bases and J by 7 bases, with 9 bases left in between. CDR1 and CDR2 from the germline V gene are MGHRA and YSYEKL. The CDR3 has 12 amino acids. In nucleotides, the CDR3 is TGCGCCAGCAGCCACGCCGACAGTGAAGCTTTCTTT. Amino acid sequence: CASSHADSEAFF.

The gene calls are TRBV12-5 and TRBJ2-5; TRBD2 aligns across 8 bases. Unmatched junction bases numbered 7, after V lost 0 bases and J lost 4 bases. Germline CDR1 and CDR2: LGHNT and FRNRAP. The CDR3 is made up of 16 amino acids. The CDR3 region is CASGLVRRLAGETQYF. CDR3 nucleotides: TGTGCTAGTGGTTTGGTACGGCGGCTAGCGGGAGAGACCCAGTACTTC.

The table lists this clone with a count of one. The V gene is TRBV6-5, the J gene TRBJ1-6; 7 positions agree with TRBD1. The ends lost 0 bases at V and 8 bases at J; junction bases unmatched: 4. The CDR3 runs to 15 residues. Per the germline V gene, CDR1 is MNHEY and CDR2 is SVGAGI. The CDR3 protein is CASSYSGQRYSPLHF. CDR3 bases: TGTGCCAGCAGTTACTCGGGACAGAGATATTCACCCCTCCACTTT.

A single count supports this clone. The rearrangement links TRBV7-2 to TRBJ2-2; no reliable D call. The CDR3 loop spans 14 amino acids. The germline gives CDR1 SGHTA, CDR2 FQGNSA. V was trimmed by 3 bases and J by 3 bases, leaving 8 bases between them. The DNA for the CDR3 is TGTGCCAGCAGCTTTCCGGCCCACACCGGGGAGCTGTTTTTT. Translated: CASSFPAHTGELFF.

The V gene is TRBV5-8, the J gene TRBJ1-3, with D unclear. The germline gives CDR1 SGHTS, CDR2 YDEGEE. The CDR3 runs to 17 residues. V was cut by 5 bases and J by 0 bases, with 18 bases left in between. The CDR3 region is CASSSRRRALSGNTIYF. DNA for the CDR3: TGTGCCAGCAGTTCCCGTCGCCGGGCCCTCTCTGGAAACACCATATATTTT.

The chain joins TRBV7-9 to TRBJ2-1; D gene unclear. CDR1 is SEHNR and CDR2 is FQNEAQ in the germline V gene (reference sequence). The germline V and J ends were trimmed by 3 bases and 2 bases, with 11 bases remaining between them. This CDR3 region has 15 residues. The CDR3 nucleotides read TGTGCCAGCAGCTTGGGGTACGGGCCCTACAATGAGCAGTTCTTC. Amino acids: CASSLGYGPYNEQFF.

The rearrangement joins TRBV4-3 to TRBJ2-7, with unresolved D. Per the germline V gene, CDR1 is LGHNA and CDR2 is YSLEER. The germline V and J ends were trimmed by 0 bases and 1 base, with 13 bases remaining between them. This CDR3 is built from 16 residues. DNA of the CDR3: TGCGCCAGCAGCCAAGATCGGTGGGCTCTGTCCTACGAGCAGTACTTC. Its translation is CASSQDRWALSYEQYF.

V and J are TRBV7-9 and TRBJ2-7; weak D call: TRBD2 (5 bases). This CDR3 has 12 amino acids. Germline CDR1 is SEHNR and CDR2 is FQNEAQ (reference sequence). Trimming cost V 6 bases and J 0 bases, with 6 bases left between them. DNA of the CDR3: TGTGCCAGCAGAGGGAGCTCCTACGAGCAGTACTTC. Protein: CASRGSSYEQYF.

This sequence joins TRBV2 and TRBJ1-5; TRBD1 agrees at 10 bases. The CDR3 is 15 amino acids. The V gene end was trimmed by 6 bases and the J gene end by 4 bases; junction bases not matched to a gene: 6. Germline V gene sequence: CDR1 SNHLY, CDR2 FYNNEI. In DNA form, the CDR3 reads TGTGCCAGCAGGTCCCGGGACAGGGGAAATCAGCCCCAGCATTTT. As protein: CASRSRDRGNQPQHF.

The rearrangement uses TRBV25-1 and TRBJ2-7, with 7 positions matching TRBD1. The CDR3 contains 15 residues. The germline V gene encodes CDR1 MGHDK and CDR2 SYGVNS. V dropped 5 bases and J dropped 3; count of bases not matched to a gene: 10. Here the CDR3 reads CASSLPGQRYYEQYF. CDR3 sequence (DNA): TGTGCCAGCAGTCTGCCGGGACAGAGATACTACGAGCAGTACTTC.